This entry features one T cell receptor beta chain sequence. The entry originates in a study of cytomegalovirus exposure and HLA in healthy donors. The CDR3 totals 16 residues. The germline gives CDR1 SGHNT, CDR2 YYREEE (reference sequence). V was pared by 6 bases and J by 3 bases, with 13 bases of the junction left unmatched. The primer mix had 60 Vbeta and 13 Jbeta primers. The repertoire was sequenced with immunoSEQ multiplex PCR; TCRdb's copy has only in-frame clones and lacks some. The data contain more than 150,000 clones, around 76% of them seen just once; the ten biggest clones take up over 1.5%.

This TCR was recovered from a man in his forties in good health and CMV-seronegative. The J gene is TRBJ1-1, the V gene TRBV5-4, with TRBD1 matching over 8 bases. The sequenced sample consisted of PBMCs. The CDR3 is CASTWLRETGDTEAFF. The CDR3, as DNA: TGTGCCAGCACCTGGTTAAGGGAGACAGGGGACACTGAAGCTTTCTTT.